Listed here are 5 T cell receptor beta chains from one sample, sequenced in a study of blood T cell repertoires in COVID-19. Using immunoSEQ multiplex PCR, the repertoire was profiled, and TCRdb retains in-frame clones only, with some absent. The profile shows 360,000 or so clones, approximately 89% of them singletons. Sequencing used peripheral blood. The source of these receptors is a woman in her sixties with COVID-19, enrolled during active disease.

J is TRBJ1-6 and V is TRBV6-4; 8 nucleotides match TRBD1. J lost 8 bases, V lost 7 bases, and 13 bases had no gene match. This CDR3 is built from 16 residues. CDR1 is MRHNA, CDR2 SNTAGT, per germline. CDR3 nucleotides: TGTGCCAGCATCCAGGCCGACAGGGGTTGGCATTCACCCCTCCACTTT. Its translation is CASIQADRGWHSPLHF.

The chain has TRBV5-1 and TRBJ1-2; D remains unclear. The CDR3 spans 12 residues. CDR1 is SGHRS, CDR2 YFSETQ, per germline. V was trimmed by 3 bases and J by 8 bases, leaving 11 bases between them. The CDR3 reads CASSSGGRGYTF. The CDR3, as DNA: TGCGCCAGCAGCTCTGGTGGGAGAGGCTACACCTTC.

The gene calls are TRBV7-3 and TRBJ2-6; 7 bases are shared with TRBD1. This CDR3 has 15 residues. V gave up 3 bases and J gave up 1 base; unmatched junction bases: 0. Germline loops: CDR1 SGHTA, CDR2 FQGTGA. The CDR3 spells CASSLTGSGANVLTF. Here the CDR3 DNA reads TGTGCCAGCAGCTTGACAGGGTCTGGGGCCAACGTCCTGACTTTC.

J is TRBJ2-2 and V is TRBV12-3 or TRBV12-4, with a possible D match to TRBD2 (7 bases). The CDR3 contains 13 residues. Trimming took 10 bases from V and 1 from J, leaving 10 bases between them. CDR3 DNA: TGTGCCATCGGGGGGCGGAACACCGGGGAGCTGTTTTTT. Translated, it gives CAIGGRNTGELFF.

The chain joins TRBV27 to TRBJ1-2, with D perhaps TRBD1 (5 bases). The CDR3 runs 13 residues. The ends were cut back, 3 bases at V and 4 bases at J, with 9 bases in the middle. In germline, CDR1 is MNHEY, CDR2 SMNVEV (reference sequence). The CDR3: CASSLSGGYGYTF. In nucleotides, the CDR3 is TGTGCCAGCAGTTTGTCGGGGGGCTATGGCTACACCTTC.